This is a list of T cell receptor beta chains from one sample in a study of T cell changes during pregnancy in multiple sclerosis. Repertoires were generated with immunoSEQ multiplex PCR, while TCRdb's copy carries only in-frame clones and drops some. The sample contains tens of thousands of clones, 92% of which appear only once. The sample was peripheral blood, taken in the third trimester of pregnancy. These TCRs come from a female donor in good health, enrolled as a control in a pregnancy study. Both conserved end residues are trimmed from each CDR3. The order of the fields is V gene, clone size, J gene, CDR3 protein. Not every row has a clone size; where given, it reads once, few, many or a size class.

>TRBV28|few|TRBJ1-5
ASSLWDRGQPQH
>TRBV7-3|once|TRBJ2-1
ASSSNTVAGTYNEQF
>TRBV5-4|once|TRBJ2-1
ASSLGHSREQF
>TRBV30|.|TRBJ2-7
AWSVFAEQY
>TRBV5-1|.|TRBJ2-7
ASSLGQNNEQY
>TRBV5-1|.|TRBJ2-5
ASSSGTNQETQY
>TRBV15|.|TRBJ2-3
ATSRDPWTGVDTQY
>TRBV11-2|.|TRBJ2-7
ASTPGVQQY
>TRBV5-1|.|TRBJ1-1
ASSPRIRGNTEAF
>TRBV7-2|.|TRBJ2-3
ASSFSVSLTDTQY
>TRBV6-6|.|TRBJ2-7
ASSYSASKSTYEQY
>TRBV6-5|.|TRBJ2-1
ASSPSGSSYNEQF
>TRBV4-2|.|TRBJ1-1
ASSQGVGVTNTEAF
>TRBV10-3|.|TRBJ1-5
AISPGQQGQPQH
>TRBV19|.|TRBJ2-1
ASSFGAFPWREVDEQF
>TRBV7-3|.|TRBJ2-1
ASSLYGEEQF
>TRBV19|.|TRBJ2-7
ASNTPGLAIEQY
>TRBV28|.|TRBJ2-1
ASNSPQGSGRAGGNEQF
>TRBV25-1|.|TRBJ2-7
ASSSGGYSYEQY
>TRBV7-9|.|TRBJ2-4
ASSPRQFGAKNIQY
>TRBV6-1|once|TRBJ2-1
ASSRGSRESGV
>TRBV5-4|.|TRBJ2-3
ASSAPGTGVADTQY
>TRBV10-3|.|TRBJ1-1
AISGTFEAF
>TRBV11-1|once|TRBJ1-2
ASSNTDSANYGYT
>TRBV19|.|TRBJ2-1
ASSQSGRASYNEQF
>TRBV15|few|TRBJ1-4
ATSSIGQNEKLF
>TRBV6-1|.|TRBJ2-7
ATNRGQDEQY
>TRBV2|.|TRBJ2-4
AIAAPPKNIQY
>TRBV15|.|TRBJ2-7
ATSRVRGGEQY
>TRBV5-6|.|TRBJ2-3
ASSLEWGGLGPDTQY
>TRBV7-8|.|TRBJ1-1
ASSPWGGDTEAF
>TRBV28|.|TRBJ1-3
ASSPPAGDIRGTIY
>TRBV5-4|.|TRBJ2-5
ASSFSGGRETQY
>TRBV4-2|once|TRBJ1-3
ASSQESMASPGPGNTIY
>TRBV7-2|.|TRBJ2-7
ASSPDRGKHEQY
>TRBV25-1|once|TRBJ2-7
ASSLGEANEQY
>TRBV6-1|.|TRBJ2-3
ASSANTALQGASADTQY
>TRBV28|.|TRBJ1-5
ASSPDWDQPQH
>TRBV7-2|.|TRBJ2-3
ASSLDLAGGTDTQY
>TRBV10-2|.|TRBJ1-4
ASSLNRGGEEKLF
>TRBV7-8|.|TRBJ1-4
ASTVYGAHEKLF
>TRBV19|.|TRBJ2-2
ASSIAGPGELF
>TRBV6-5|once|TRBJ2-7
ASSYGGRAPYEQY
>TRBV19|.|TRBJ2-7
ASSMRVAGDEQY
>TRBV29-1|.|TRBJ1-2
SVGGGKSYGYT
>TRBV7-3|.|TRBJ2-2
ASSLNFFTGELF
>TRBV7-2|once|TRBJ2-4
ASSQDTRQLAKNIQY
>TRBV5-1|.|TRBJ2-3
ASSLTGPGLDTQY
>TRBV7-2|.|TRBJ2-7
ASSLEGSGGAQRSEQY
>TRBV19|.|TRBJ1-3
ASSNSGQGGNTIY
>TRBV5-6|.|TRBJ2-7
ASSRTGSGREQY
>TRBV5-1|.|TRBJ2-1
ASSFQTGSRYNEQF
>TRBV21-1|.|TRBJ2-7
ASSSPRVGPKLYEQY
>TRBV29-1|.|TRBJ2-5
SVAGTSGQETQY
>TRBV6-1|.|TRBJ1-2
ASSEGETGPYGYT
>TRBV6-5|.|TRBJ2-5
ASSYSPRLAGGPQY